This T cell receptor (beta chain) appears in the sequencing data of a study of blood T cell repertoires in COVID-19. Study-wide background: PBMCs, B-cell-depleted T cells, or T cells provided the cDNA or gDNA that made up the material.

V was pared by 4 bases and J by 0 bases, with 3 bases of the junction left unmatched. The CDR3 runs 14 residues. Germline V lookup: CDR1 ENHRY, CDR2 SYGVKD. In the authors' methods: Researchers report that nucleated cell counts were estimated from reference gene primer amplification. TCRdb's table, derived via immunoSEQ multiplex PCR, lists solely in-frame clones and lacks some. That table gives V, J and clone size, and the DNA gave D and trimming. Among about 250,000 clones, around nine tenths were seen once, and the ten largest hold 3% to 3.5%. The chain links TRBV10-3 to TRBJ2-7; 7 positions agree with TRBD1. The material sequenced was peripheral blood. The sequence derives from a man between 18 and 29 years old with active or convalescent COVID-19. In DNA form, the CDR3 reads TGTGCCATCAGTGTAGGGGGCAGCTCCTACGAGCAGTACTTC. This sequence encodes CAISVGGSSYEQYF.